These 20 T cell receptor beta chains share one sample of origin, sequenced in a study of HIV-infected children after antiretroviral therapy interruption. A 3' RACE protocol on RNA, with unique molecular identifiers, produced the TCR library. TCRdb called the 3' RACE reads again in MiXCR, with one record for every CDR3 protein. The data hold fewer than 100,000 distinct CDR3 sequences, with about 6.9% observed a single time. Described treatment: PENTA 11 planned treatment interruption arm or continuous ART arm. The source was CD45RA+ CD4+ T cells from PBMCs, pooled from several time points, collected from a donor given antiretroviral therapy, either interrupted or continuous. The subset denotes: naive CD4+ CD45RA+ CD45RO- T cells. These receptors originate from a pool of human donors with HIV.

This clonotype appeared many times. The V gene is TRBV12-3 or TRBV12-4, the J gene TRBJ1-2, with no clear D. V lost 3 bases and J lost 2, with 7 bases in between. The CDR3 is 13 residues long. CDR3 in amino acids: CASSLLPNYGYTF. For the CDR3, the DNA is TGTGCCAGCAGTTTGTTGCCAAACTATGGCTACACCTTC.

This clonotype was recorded at least ten times. The chain recombines TRBV12-3 or TRBV12-4 with TRBJ1-2; 9 bases map to TRBD1. Losses at the gene ends were 4 bases for V and 7 bases for J; bases not matched to a gene: 7. This CDR3 is built from 14 residues. CDR3: CASSSGDRVRGYTF. The CDR3 DNA sequence: TGTGCCAGCAGTTCGGGGGACAGGGTGCGTGGCTACACCTTC.

This clonotype occurred a few times. The rearrangement joins TRBV5-4 to TRBJ2-6; D unresolved. The CDR3 runs 14 residues. Trimming removed 1 base from V and 1 base from J, with 3 bases in between. The germline V gene has CDR1 SGHNT and CDR2 YYREEE (reference sequence). CDR3 in amino acids: CASSLRSGANVLTF. CDR3 in DNA: TGTGCCAGCAGCTTGCGATCTGGGGCCAACGTCCTGACTTTC. Using reference TRBV5-4 and TRBJ2-6 for the parts outside the CDR3, the full variable domain is ETGVTQSPTHLIKTRGQQVTLRCSSQSGHNTVSWYQQALGQGPQFIFQYYREEENGRGNFPPRFSGLQFPNYSSELNVNALELDDSALYLCASSLRSGANVLTFGAGSRLTVL.

Only a few counts were recorded for this clonotype. V is TRBV20-1 and J is TRBJ1-3, with D hard to call. The CDR3 runs to 14 residues. Trimming took off 0 bases at V and 0 bases at J, with 6 bases between the two ends. The germline gives CDR1 DFQATT, CDR2 SNEGSKA (reference sequence). The CDR3 sequence: CSARDTGSGNTIYF. The CDR3 DNA reads as TGCAGTGCTAGAGATACTGGCTCTGGAAACACCATATATTTT.

This clonotype has ten or more counts. The chain employs TRBV5-1 and TRBJ2-3, with TRBD2 matching 14 bases. There are 18 residues in the CDR3. The V gene's germline CDR1 is SGHRS and CDR2 YFSETQ. Unmatched junction bases numbered 10, after V lost 6 bases and J lost 1 base. The CDR3 loop is CASTEAGLAGVGTDTQYF. The CDR3 region has the DNA TGCGCCAGCACGGAGGCGGGACTAGCGGGAGTGGGCACAGATACGCAGTATTTT.

This clonotype was recorded at least ten times. The chain is built from TRBV10-3 and TRBJ1-1; D remains unclear. There are 13 residues in the CDR3. V was cut by 10 bases and J by 5 bases, with 17 bases left in between. Germline CDR1 is ENHRY and CDR2 is SYGVKD. The CDR3 sequence is CATFPEPRTEAFF. As DNA, the CDR3 is TGTGCCACGTTTCCCGAGCCGCGGACTGAAGCTTTCTTT.

There are many counts of this clonotype. The rearrangement uses TRBV7-2 and TRBJ2-7, with TRBD2 matching over 9 bases. The CDR3 is 15 residues long. V dropped 2 bases and J dropped 6; count of bases not matched to a gene: 8. CDR1 and CDR2 (germline): SGHTA, FQGNSA. The CDR3 here is CASSLSGGKAAEQYF. CDR3 bases: TGTGCCAGCAGCTTAAGCGGGGGGAAGGCAGCCGAGCAGTACTTC.

This clonotype was observed many times. The J gene is TRBJ2-1, the V gene TRBV13; TRBD1 is a possible D gene (6 bases). This CDR3 is built from 14 residues. Trimming pared 5 bases from V and 9 bases from J, leaving 17 bases between. Per the germline V gene, CDR1 is PRHDT and CDR2 is FYEKMQ (reference sequence). The CDR3 sequence: CASSERVRGSEQFF. The CDR3 DNA is TGTGCCAGCAGCGAGAGGGTAAGGGGGTCTGAGCAGTTCTTC.

This clonotype turned up a few times. The chain is built from TRBV19 and TRBJ1-6; D is undetermined. V was shortened by 1 base and J by 8 bases, with 12 bases between the two germline ends. Per the germline V gene, CDR1 is LNHDA and CDR2 is SQIVND (reference sequence). This CDR3 has 15 amino acids. The CDR3 reads CASSIVYKRDSPLHF. DNA of the CDR3: TGTGCCAGTAGTATAGTGTACAAAAGAGATTCACCCCTCCACTTT.

This clonotype was found many times. J is TRBJ2-7 and V is TRBV30, with no clear D. V lost 1 base, J lost 0 bases, and 10 bases lay in between. Germline V lookup: CDR1 GTSNPN, CDR2 SVGIG (reference sequence). CDR3 length: 14 residues. This chain's CDR3 is CAWSAPLVSYEQYF. The DNA for the CDR3 is TGTGCCTGGAGTGCCCCCCTGGTCTCCTACGAGCAGTACTTC.

This clonotype was seen repeatedly, ten times or more. The J gene is TRBJ2-2, the V gene TRBV19; a weak D match, TRBD2 (6 bases). Germline loops: CDR1 LNHDA, CDR2 SQIVND (reference sequence). The length of the CDR3 is 15 residues. Trimming removed 6 bases at V and 3 bases at J, with 14 bases between. This chain's CDR3 is CASRDMGLYTGELFF. The CDR3 DNA reads TGTGCCAGTAGAGACATGGGACTTTACACCGGGGAGCTGTTTTTT.

This clonotype turned up a few times. The chain joins TRBV29-1 to TRBJ1-1, with D possibly being TRBD1 (5 bases). This CDR3 has 13 amino acids. V dropped 8 bases and J dropped 0 bases, with 13 bases sitting between them. Germline CDR1 is SQVTM and CDR2 is ANQGSEA. CDR3 DNA sequence: TGCAGCTCACGGGGCGCCATGAACACTGAAGCTTTCTTT. Protein sequence: CSSRGAMNTEAFF. Looking up the rest from reference TRBV29-1 and TRBJ1-1 gives the full variable domain: SAVISQKPSRDICQRGTSLTIQCQVDSQVTMMFWYRQQPGQSLTLIATANQGSEATYESGFVIDKFPISRPNLTFSTLTVSNMSPEDSSIYLCSSRGAMNTEAFFGQGTRLTVV.

This clonotype was counted many times. The chain links TRBV5-4 to TRBJ2-5; D call uncertain. V gave up 2 bases and J gave up 4 bases, with 3 bases separating them. The CDR3 sequence is 11 residues long. Per the germline V gene, CDR1 is SGHNT and CDR2 is YYREEE (reference sequence). CDR3 sequence: CASSFLETQYF. The CDR3 DNA sequence: TGTGCCAGCAGCTTTTTAGAGACCCAGTACTTC.

The genes are TRBV30 and TRBJ1-5; 9 bases are shared with TRBD1. The CDR3 runs 15 residues. Germline CDR1 reads GTSNPN; CDR2 reads SVGIG (reference sequence). J was trimmed by 5 bases and V by 5 bases; bases with no gene match: 10. CDR3 sequence reads: CAWSRRGQGDQPQHF. In nucleotides, the CDR3 is TGTGCCTGGTCCCGCCGGGGACAGGGTGATCAGCCCCAGCATTTT.

This rearrangement joins TRBV5-1 to TRBJ1-1; D possibly corresponds to TRBD1 (5 bases). Germline CDR1 reads SGHRS; CDR2 reads YFSETQ. Trimming cost V 7 bases and J 0 bases, with 10 bases left between them. The CDR3 length is 13 residues. This chain's CDR3 is CASVGGLNTEAFF. The DNA for the CDR3 is TGCGCCAGCGTCGGGGGGTTGAACACTGAAGCTTTCTTT.

This clonotype was picked up a small number of times. V usage is TRBV29-1 and J usage is TRBJ2-7; TRBD1 matches 8 bases. There are 12 residues in the CDR3. Germline V CDR1 and CDR2: SQVTM, ANQGSEA. The V segment lost 7 bases and the J segment 5 bases; nucleotides outside the gene matches: 7. This CDR3 reads CSANRQGNEQYF. DNA of the CDR3: TGCAGCGCTAATCGACAGGGGAACGAGCAGTACTTC.

V is TRBV5-1 and J is TRBJ1-2; 12 bases agree with TRBD1. The CDR3 spans 14 residues. V lost 3 bases, J lost 5 bases, and 2 bases stayed unmatched. CDR1 is SGHRS, CDR2 YFSETQ, per germline. CDR3 DNA: TGCGCCAGCAGCTGGGGACAGGGGGCGTATGGCTACACCTTC. This sequence encodes CASSWGQGAYGYTF.

V gene TRBV6-2 or TRBV6-3 combines with J gene TRBJ2-2; D remains unclear. V lost 0 bases to trimming and J lost 9 bases, with 11 bases between them. Per germline, CDR1 MNHEY and CDR2 SVGEGT. This CDR3 region has 14 residues. The CDR3 loop is CASSYSPSARELFF. Written as DNA, the CDR3 is TGTGCCAGCAGTTACTCCCCCAGCGCCCGGGAGCTGTTTTTT.

The V and J genes are TRBV20-1 and TRBJ1-2; D call uncertain. Trimming left V 1 base short and J 3 bases short, with 9 bases between. The CDR3 has 13 residues. Per germline, CDR1 DFQATT and CDR2 SNEGSKA (reference sequence). This chain's CDR3 is CSARVTEYYGYTF. The CDR3 DNA reads as TGCAGTGCTAGAGTTACCGAATACTATGGCTACACCTTC.

In its sample, this clonotype was seen many times. The rearrangement links TRBV5-4 to TRBJ2-3; D unclear. V gave up 2 bases and J gave up 0 bases, with 7 bases separating them. This CDR3 spans 14 amino acids. Per germline, CDR1 SGHNT and CDR2 YYREEE (reference sequence). Here the CDR3 reads CASSFGRSTDTQYF. CDR3 sequence (DNA): TGTGCCAGCAGCTTTGGGCGAAGCACAGATACGCAGTATTTT.